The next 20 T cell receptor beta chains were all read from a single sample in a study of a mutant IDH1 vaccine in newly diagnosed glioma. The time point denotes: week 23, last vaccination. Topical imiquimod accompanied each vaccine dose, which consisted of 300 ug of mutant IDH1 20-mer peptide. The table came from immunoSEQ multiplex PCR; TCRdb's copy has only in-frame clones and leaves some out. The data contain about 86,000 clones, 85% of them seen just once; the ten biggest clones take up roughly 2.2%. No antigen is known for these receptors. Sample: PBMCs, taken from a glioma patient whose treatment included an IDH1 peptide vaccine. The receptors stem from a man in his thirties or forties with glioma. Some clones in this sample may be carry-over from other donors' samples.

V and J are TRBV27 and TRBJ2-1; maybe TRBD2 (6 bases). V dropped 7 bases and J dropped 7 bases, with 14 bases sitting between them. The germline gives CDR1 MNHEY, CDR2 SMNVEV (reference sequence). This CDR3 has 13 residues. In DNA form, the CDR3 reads TGTGCCAGCACGATTCATGGGAGGAATGAGCAGTTCTTC. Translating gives CASTIHGRNEQFF.

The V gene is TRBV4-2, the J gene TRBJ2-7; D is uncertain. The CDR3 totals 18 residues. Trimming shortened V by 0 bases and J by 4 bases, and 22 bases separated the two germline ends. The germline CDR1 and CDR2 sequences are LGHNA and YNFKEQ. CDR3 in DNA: TGTGCCAGCAGCCAAGATCGTAGGCAGACTGAGAGTAATTACGAGCAGTACTTC. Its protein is CASSQDRRQTESNYEQYF.

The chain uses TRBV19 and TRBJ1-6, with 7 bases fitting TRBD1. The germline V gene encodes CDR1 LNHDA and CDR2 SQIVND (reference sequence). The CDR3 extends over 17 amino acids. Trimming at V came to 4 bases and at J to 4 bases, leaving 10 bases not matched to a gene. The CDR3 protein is CASSRLQGDHYNSPLHF. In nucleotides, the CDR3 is TGTGCCAGTAGTAGATTGCAGGGGGATCATTATAATTCACCCCTCCACTTT.

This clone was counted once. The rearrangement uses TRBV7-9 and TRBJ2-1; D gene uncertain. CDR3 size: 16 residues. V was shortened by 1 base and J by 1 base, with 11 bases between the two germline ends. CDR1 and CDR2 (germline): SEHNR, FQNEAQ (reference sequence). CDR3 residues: CASSLGYAQSYNEQFF. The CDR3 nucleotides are TGTGCCAGCAGCTTAGGGTATGCGCAATCCTACAATGAGCAGTTCTTC.

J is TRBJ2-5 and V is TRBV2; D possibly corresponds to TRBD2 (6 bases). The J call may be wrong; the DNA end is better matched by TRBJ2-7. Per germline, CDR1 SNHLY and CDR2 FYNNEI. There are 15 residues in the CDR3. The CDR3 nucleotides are TGTGCCAGTTTCCTATCCCTAGCGTTCTCCTACGAGCAGTACTTC. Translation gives CASFLSLAFSYEQYF.

CDR3 bases: TGTGCCAGCAGTTACGAGGGGACCCAGTACTTC. Translated: CASSYEGTQYF. V and J are TRBV6-5 and TRBJ2-5; perhaps TRBD2 as D (5 bases). Deletions cut 2 bases from V and 7 bases from J, with 5 bases between. CDR1 and CDR2 from the germline V gene are MNHEY and SVGAGI. The CDR3 is 11 amino acids.

CDR3 sequence: CASSAPGSPLHF. In DNA form, the CDR3 reads TGTGCCAGCAGCGCCCCAGGTTCACCCCTCCACTTT. The V gene is TRBV7-9, the J gene TRBJ1-6; no firm D call. The CDR3 is 12 amino acids. The ends were cut back, 5 bases at V and 9 bases at J, with 8 bases in the middle. Germline V gene sequence: CDR1 SEHNR, CDR2 FQNEAQ (reference sequence).

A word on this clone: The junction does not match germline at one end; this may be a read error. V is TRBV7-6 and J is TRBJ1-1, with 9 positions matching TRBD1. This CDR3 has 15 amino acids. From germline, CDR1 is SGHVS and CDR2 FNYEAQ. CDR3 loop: CAGSLGGQGNTEAFF. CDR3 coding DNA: TGTGCCGGCAGCTTAGGGGGACAGGGGAACACTGAAGCTTTCTTT.

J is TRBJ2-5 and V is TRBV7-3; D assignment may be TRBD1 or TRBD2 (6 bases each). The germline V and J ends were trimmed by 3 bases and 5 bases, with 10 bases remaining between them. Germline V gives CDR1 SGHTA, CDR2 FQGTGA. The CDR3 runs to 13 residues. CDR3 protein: CASSFGGGETQYF. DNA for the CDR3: TGTGCCAGCAGCTTCGGGGGCGGTGAGACCCAGTACTTC.

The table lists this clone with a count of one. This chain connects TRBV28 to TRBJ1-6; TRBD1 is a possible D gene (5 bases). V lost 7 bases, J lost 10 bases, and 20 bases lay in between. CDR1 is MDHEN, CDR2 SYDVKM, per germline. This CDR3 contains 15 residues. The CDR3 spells CASITRETWGSPLHF. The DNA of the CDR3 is TGTGCCAGCATCACGCGAGAGACATGGGGGTCACCCCTCCACTTT.

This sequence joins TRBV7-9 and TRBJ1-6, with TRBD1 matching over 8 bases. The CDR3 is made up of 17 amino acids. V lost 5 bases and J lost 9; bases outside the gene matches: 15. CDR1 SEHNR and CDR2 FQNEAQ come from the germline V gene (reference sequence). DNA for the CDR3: TGTGCCAGCAGCCGTCGGACAGGGACCTATTTCCCTTCACCCCTCCACTTT. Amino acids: CASSRRTGTYFPSPLHF.

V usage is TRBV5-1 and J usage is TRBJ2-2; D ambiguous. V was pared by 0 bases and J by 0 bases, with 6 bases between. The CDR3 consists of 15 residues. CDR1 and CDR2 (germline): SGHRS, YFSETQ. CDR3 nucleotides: TGCGCCAGCAGCTTGGGACGAGCGAACACCGGGGAGCTGTTTTTT. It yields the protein CASSLGRANTGELFF.

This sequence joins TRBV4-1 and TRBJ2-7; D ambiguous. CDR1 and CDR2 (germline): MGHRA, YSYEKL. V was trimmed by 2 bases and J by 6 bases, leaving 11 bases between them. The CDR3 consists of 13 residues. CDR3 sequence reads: CASSQKPTGEQYF. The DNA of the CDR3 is TGCGCCAGCAGCCAAAAACCGACCGGCGAGCAGTACTTC.

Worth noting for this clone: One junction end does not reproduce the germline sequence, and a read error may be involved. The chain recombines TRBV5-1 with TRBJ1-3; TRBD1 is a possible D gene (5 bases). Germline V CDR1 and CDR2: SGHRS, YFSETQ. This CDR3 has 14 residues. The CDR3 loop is CASSLEGTGDTIYF. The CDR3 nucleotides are TGCGCCAGCAGCTTGGAGGGGACTGGAGACACCATATATTTT.

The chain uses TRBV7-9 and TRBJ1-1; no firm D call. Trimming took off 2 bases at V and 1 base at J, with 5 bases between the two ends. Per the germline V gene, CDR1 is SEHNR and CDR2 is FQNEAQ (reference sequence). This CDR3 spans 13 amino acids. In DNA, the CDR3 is TGTGCCAGCAGCTTACAGCCGAACACTGAAGCTTTCTTT. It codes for CASSLQPNTEAFF.

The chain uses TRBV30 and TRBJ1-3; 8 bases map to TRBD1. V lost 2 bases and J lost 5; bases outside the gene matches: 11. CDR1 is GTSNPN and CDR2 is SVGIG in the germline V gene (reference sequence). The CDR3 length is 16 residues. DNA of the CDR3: TGTGCCTGGAGTAGGACCGGACAGGGAGTTAGAAACACCATATATTTT. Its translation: CAWSRTGQGVRNTIYF.

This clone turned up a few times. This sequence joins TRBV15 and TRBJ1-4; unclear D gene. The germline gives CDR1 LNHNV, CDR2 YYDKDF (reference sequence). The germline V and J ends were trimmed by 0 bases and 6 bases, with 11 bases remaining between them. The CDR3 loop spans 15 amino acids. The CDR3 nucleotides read TGTGCCACCAGCAGAGATCGGGGATGGGATGAAAAACTGTTTTTT. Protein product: CATSRDRGWDEKLFF.

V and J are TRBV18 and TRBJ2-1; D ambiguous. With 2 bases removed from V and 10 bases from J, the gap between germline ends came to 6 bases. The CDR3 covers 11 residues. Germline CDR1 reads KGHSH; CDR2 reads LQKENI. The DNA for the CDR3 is TGTGCCAGCTCACCAAACTCCGAGCAGTTCTTC. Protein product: CASSPNSEQFF.

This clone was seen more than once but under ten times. Here the CDR3 DNA reads TGCAGTGCTAGAGGACAGCGTGAAGCTTTCTTT. It specifies CSARGQREAFF. The rearrangement joins TRBV20-1 to TRBJ1-1; a possible D gene is TRBD1 (5 bases). Between the trimmed V and J ends, which lost 1 base and 7 bases, there was a span of 7 bases. The CDR3 has 11 residues. The germline V gene encodes CDR1 DFQATT and CDR2 SNEGSKA (reference sequence).

The CDR3 DNA reads TGCGCCAGCATTGTTTCCCTAGGGACAACACCGAGCTACTACGAGCAGTACTTC. Its protein product is CASIVSLGTTPSYYEQYF. The chain joins TRBV10-1 to TRBJ2-7; possibly TRBD1 for D (6 bases). The germline V gene encodes CDR1 WNHNN and CDR2 SYGVQD (reference sequence). This CDR3 is built from 18 residues. Trimming removed 7 bases at V and 3 bases at J, with 28 bases between.